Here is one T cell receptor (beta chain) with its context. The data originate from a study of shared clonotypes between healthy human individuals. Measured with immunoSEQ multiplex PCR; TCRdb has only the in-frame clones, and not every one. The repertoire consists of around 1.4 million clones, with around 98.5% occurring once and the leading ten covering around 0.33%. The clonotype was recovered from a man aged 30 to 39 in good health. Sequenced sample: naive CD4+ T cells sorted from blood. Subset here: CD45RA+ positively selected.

CDR3: CASSRRSYNEQFF. Written as DNA, the CDR3 is TGTGCCAGTAGCCGGCGGTCCTACAATGAGCAGTTCTTC. The V and J genes are TRBV19 and TRBJ2-1; no firm D call. Germline V gene sequence: CDR1 LNHDA, CDR2 SQIVND (reference sequence). Trimming cost V 6 bases and J 1 base, with 7 bases left between them. The CDR3 spans 13 residues.